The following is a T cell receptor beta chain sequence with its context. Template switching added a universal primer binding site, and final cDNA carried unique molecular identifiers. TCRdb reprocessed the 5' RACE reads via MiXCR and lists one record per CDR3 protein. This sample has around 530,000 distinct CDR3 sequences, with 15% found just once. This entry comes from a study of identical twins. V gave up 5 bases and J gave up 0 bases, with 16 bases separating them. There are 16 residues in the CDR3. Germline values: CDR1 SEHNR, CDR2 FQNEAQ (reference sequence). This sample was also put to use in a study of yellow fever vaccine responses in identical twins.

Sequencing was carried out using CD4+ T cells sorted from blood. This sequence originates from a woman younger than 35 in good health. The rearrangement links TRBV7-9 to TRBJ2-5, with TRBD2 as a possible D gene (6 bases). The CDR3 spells CASSNRLVGYQETQYF. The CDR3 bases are TGTGCCAGCAGCAACCGACTAGTGGGCTACCAAGAGACCCAGTACTTC.